A few counts support the clone carrying this T cell receptor beta chain. Its antigen is not identified. Researchers amplified the TCR beta CDR3 regions from RNA transcripts. Researchers ran a first-round RT-PCR on the TCR CDR3 using the HTBI primer set. Via MiXCR, TCRdb re-called the multiplex PCR reads, giving one row per CDR3 protein. The sample records over 400,000 distinct CDR3 sequences, roughly 14% being singletons. The data are from a study of T cells in Graves' hyperthyroidism and ophthalmopathy. Regarding the study as a whole: A model built on 13 V-J features separated ophthalmopathy from stable hyperthyroidism.

Ophthalmopathy patients had Clinical Activity Score at least 3, NOSPECS grade at least 4, duration under 3 months. A patient was excluded if there was uncontrolled infection, other autoimmune disease, pregnancy or lactation. Clinical symptoms, serum thyroxine and TRAb, thyroid ultrasound and orbital computed tomography were used for the diagnoses. Sequencing used blood. The TCR comes from a man between 18 and 29 years old with Graves' ophthalmopathy.

The CDR3 sequence is CATSDPQTGSNEKLFF. In nucleotides, the CDR3 is TGTGCCACCAGTGATCCCCAGACAGGGTCTAATGAAAAACTGTTTTTT. J is TRBJ1-4 and V is TRBV24-1, with 7 bases identical to TRBD1. V trimming: 3 bases; J trimming: 3 bases; junction bases outside the gene matches: 6. The germline V gene has CDR1 KGHDR and CDR2 SFDVKD. The CDR3 contains 16 residues.